A selection of T cell receptor beta chains follows, all from one sample in a study of CD8 T cells in ankylosing spondylitis. TCRdb reprocessed the 5' RACE reads with MiXCR, giving one entry per CDR3 protein. Here the sample spans fewer than 200,000 distinct CDR3 sequences, around 8.9% being singletons. The sample consisted of blood, either unsorted or a sorted T cell fraction (not recorded which). The origin of the receptors is a female donor with ankylosing spondylitis or in good health (not recorded which). CDR3s include the opening cysteine and the closing phenylalanine or tryptophan. A D gene is named only where the DNA matches it firmly. Where a row states a size, it is once, few, many or the class of an expanded clone; other rows omit it.

J | V | D | size | CDR3 | DNA
TRBJ2-1 | TRBV7-8 | - | few | CASSLGNGNEQFF | TGTGCCAGCAGCTTAGGGAATGGGAATGAGCAGTTCTTC
TRBJ2-1 | TRBV5-6 | - | many | CASSLVAGTYNEQFF | TGTGCCAGCAGCCTTGTGGCGGGGACCTACAATGAGCAGTTCTTC
TRBJ2-5 | TRBV2 | - | few | CATQGADLYQETQYF | TGTGCCACCCAAGGGGCGGACCTATACCAAGAGACCCAGTACTTC
TRBJ2-7 | TRBV20-1 | - | - | CSAFSDSYEQYF | TGCAGTGCCTTTAGCGACTCCTACGAGCAGTACTTC
TRBJ1-5 | TRBV13 | - | - | CASSSGGNYQPQHF | TGTGCCAGCAGCTCCGGGGGGAATTATCAGCCCCAGCATTTT
TRBJ1-2 | TRBV7-9 | TRBD1 | many | CASSFNRGYGYTF | TGTGCCAGCAGCTTCAACAGGGGTTATGGCTACACCTTC
TRBJ2-7 | TRBV15 | TRBD1 | few | CATSRVFGTGVYEQYF | TGTGCCACCAGCAGAGTATTTGGGACAGGGGTGTACGAGCAGTACTTC
TRBJ1-2 | TRBV29-1 | - | - | CSVERVGGYTF | TGCAGCGTTGAAAGAGTAGGAGGCTACACCTTC
TRBJ1-5 | TRBV2 | - | few | CASSWGGDQPQHF | TGTGCCAGCAGTTGGGGAGGGGATCAGCCCCAGCATTTT
TRBJ2-7 | TRBV2 | - | few | CASSETTGLREQYF | TGTGCCAGCAGTGAGACAACAGGTCTACGCGAGCAGTACTTC
TRBJ2-2 | TRBV4-3 | - | few | CASSQGTELTGELFF | TGCGCCAGCAGCCAAGGGACAGAACTCACCGGGGAGCTGTTTTTT
TRBJ2-5 | TRBV12-3/TRBV12-4 | TRBD2 | few | CASSILAGGQETQYF | TGTGCCAGCAGTATACTAGCGGGAGGACAAGAGACCCAGTACTTC
TRBJ2-7 | TRBV24-1 | - | few | CATSQARLIAYEQYF | TGTGCCACCAGCCAAGCAAGGTTGATCGCCTACGAGCAGTACTTC
TRBJ2-1 | TRBV7-9 | - | many | CALLLSGESSYNEQFF | TGTGCCCTCCTACTTTCTGGAGAGAGCTCCTACAATGAGCAGTTCTTC
TRBJ1-3 | TRBV10-3 | - | few | CAISRGTGNTIYF | TGTGCCATCAGTCGGGGTACTGGAAACACCATATATTTT
TRBJ2-4 | TRBV9 | - | - | CASSVRPTLTDINIQYF | TGTGCCAGCAGCGTACGTCCAACATTGACTGATATAAACATTCAGTACTTC
TRBJ1-1 | TRBV2 | - | few | CASKREAFF | TGTGCCAGCAAGAGAGAAGCTTTCTTT
TRBJ2-1 | TRBV7-8 | - | few | CASSQGGIYNEQFF | TGTGCCAGCAGCCAAGGGGGGATTTACAATGAGCAGTTCTTC
TRBJ1-2 | TRBV10-3 | - | - | CAIRTEKGYDGYTF | TGTGCCATCAGGACAGAGAAAGGGTATGATGGCTACACCTTC
TRBJ2-3 | TRBV27 | TRBD2 | few | CASSSLAGDTDTQYF | TGTGCCAGCAGTTCTCTCGCGGGAGACACAGATACGCAGTATTTT
TRBJ2-1 | TRBV5-6 | TRBD2 | - | CASSLAVGRMAYNEQFF | TGTGCCAGCAGCCTCGCCGTCGGGAGGATGGCCTACAATGAGCAGTTCTTC
TRBJ2-5 | TRBV7-9 | - | once | CASSSTEQEQYF | TGTGCCAGCAGTTCAACTGAACAAGAGCAGTACTTC
TRBJ1-2 | TRBV29-1 | - | many | CSVEKGRVSGYTF | TGCAGCGTTGAAAAGGGTAGGGTTAGTGGCTACACCTTC
TRBJ2-7 | TRBV12-3/TRBV12-4 | - | - | CASSLSGGFVSYEQYF | TGTGCCAGCAGTTTATCGGGGGGCTTCGTTTCCTACGAGCAGTACTTC
TRBJ1-5 | TRBV30 | - | - | CAWRSGVGFQPQHF | TGTGCTTGGAGATCGGGTGTGGGGTTTCAGCCCCAGCATTTT
TRBJ2-7 | TRBV7-9 | TRBD1 | few | CASSPRQGYEQYF | TGTGCCAGCAGCCCTAGACAGGGTTACGAGCAGTACTTC
TRBJ2-3 | TRBV4-1 | - | - | CASKSSTDTQYF | TGCGCCAGCAAATCCAGCACAGATACGCAGTATTTT
TRBJ1-1 | TRBV6-4 | - | - | CASSEGGRDTEAFF | TGTGCCAGCAGTGAGGGGGGGCGGGACACTGAAGCTTTCTTT
TRBJ2-1 | TRBV9 | TRBD2 | few | CASSVGLAGGRGDEQFF | TGTGCCAGCAGCGTCGGACTAGCGGGAGGAAGGGGGGATGAGCAGTTCTTC
TRBJ2-6 | TRBV6-2/TRBV6-3 | TRBD1 | many | CASSYSRGREANVLTF | TGTGCCAGCAGTTACTCCAGGGGGCGCGAGGCCAACGTCCTGACTTTC
TRBJ2-2 | TRBV7-8 | - | few | CASNSLGPPNTGELFF | TGTGCCAGCAACTCGCTGGGGCCCCCGAACACCGGGGAGCTGTTTTTT
TRBJ2-2 | TRBV15 | TRBD2 | few | CATSSWGRDGTGELFF | TGTGCCACCAGCTCTTGGGGGAGGGATGGGACCGGGGAGCTGTTTTTT
TRBJ1-2 | TRBV2 | - | few | CASSEVGVGNYGYTF | TGTGCCAGCAGTGAAGTTGGAGTTGGTAACTATGGCTACACCTTC
TRBJ2-1 | TRBV7-9 | - | few | CASSRPSSAREQFF | TGTGCCAGCAGTCGACCCTCTAGCGCTCGGGAGCAGTTCTTC
TRBJ2-1 | TRBV29-1 | - | - | CSVDWGRGANEQFF | TGCAGCGTTGATTGGGGGAGAGGAGCCAATGAGCAGTTCTTC
TRBJ1-1 | TRBV2 | - | - | CASPGGAAMNTEAFF | TGTGCCTCCCCCGGGGGCGCGGCGATGAACACTGAAGCTTTCTTT
TRBJ2-3 | TRBV5-5 | - | many | CASSFGSTTDTQYF | TGTGCCAGCAGCTTCGGGAGCACCACAGATACGCAGTATTTT
TRBJ2-7 | TRBV7-6 | TRBD2 | few | CASSLGTSGGGAYEQYF | TGTGCCAGCAGCCTAGGGACTAGCGGGGGAGGGGCCTACGAGCAGTACTTC
TRBJ2-3 | TRBV11-1 | - | - | CASSLATGLGDTQYF | TGTGCCAGCAGCTTAGCTACGGGACTCGGTGATACGCAGTATTTT
TRBJ1-1 | TRBV5-5 | - | - | CASTPGLENTEAFF | TGTGCCAGCACCCCGGGCCTGGAAAACACTGAAGCTTTCTTT
TRBJ2-7 | TRBV4-2 | - | many | CASSQSHLSHSSYEQYF | TGTGCCAGCAGCCAATCTCACCTTTCTCACAGCTCCTACGAGCAGTACTTC
TRBJ2-1 | TRBV7-9 | - | - | CASSSPQGNEQFF | TGTGCCAGCAGCTCCCCCCAGGGGAATGAGCAGTTCTTC
TRBJ2-2 | TRBV29-1 | TRBD2 | many | CSVAGGVGELFF | TGCAGCGTTGCCGGGGGGGTCGGGGAGCTGTTTTTT
TRBJ2-1 | TRBV3-1 | TRBD2 | - | CASSQGQAGEWADEQFF | TGTGCCAGCAGCCAAGGGCAGGCGGGAGAATGGGCGGATGAGCAGTTCTTC
TRBJ2-1 | TRBV21-1 | - | few | CASRVRTVHNEQFF | TGTGCCAGCAGGGTCCGGACAGTCCACAATGAGCAGTTCTTC